This T cell receptor (beta chain) was sequenced for a study of shared clonotypes between healthy human individuals. With V trimmed by 7 bases and J by 4 bases, 16 bases remained unmatched. Germline V gene lookup returns CDR1 ENHRY and CDR2 SYGVKD. This CDR3 has 17 amino acids. Naive CD8 cells comprised CD45RO-negative, CCR7-positively selected cells, excluding terminally differentiated effector memory CD45RA+ cells. TCRdb's copy holds only in-frame clones and misses some; the assay was immunoSEQ multiplex PCR. Of around 600,000 clones listed, 85% to 95% were seen once; the top ten hold approximately 0.11%.

The chain combines TRBV10-3 with TRBJ2-3, with 8 bases lining up with TRBD2. The receptor's source is a young woman in good health. Sequenced sample: naive CD8+ T cells sorted from blood. The CDR3 loop reads CAINGGEVAAIADTQYF. CDR3 DNA sequence: TGTGCCATCAACGGGGGGGAGGTAGCGGCGATCGCAGATACGCAGTATTTT.